Following are 19 T cell receptor beta chains from one sample sequenced in a study of blood T cell repertoires in COVID-19. Data came from immunoSEQ multiplex PCR; TCRdb stores just in-frame clones and leaves some out. The table has over 150,000 clones, 70% to 90% seen once. The sample comprised peripheral blood. The receptors here all came from a woman aged 60-75 years with COVID-19, enrolled during active disease.

The chain uses TRBV29-1 and TRBJ1-5, with D uncertain. Germline CDR1 and CDR2: SQVTM and ANQGSEA. V dropped 2 bases and J dropped 2 bases, with 7 bases sitting between them. CDR3 length equals 13 residues. CDR3: CSVELSGNQPQHF. Written as DNA, the CDR3 is TGCAGCGTTGAATTGTCGGGCAATCAGCCCCAGCATTTT.

V and J are TRBV7-9 and TRBJ1-1; 7 bases align to TRBD1. V lost 9 bases to trimming and J lost 1 base; unmatched junction nucleotides: 5. CDR1 is SEHNR and CDR2 is FQNEAQ in the germline V gene (reference sequence). The CDR3 totals 13 residues. The CDR3 region has the DNA TGTGCCAGTGGGGACAGACCGAACACTGAAGCTTTCTTT. It codes for CASGDRPNTEAFF.

Comments on this clone: This same CDR3 is encoded by further DNA sequences in the sample. The rearrangement uses TRBV3-1 (or the pseudogene TRBV3-2) and TRBJ1-4, with 9 bases identical to TRBD1. This CDR3 has 15 residues. Per the germline V gene, CDR1 is LGHDT and CDR2 is YNNKEL (reference sequence). The trim removed 3 bases at V and 5 bases at J, leaving 4 bases unmatched. Here the CDR3 DNA reads TGTGCCAGCAGCCAGCCCGGGACAGGGAATGAAAAACTGTTTTTT. Protein sequence: CASSQPGTGNEKLFF.

This clone has more than one count but fewer than ten. This sequence joins TRBV11-1 and TRBJ1-1; D is perhaps TRBD1 (5 bases). V lost 4 bases to trimming and J lost 1 base, with 10 bases between them. The CDR3 contains 14 residues. CDR1 and CDR2 from the germline V gene are SGHAT and FQDESV (reference sequence). CDR3 sequence reads: CASSSQVPNTEAFF. The CDR3 region has the DNA TGTGCCAGCAGCTCACAGGTTCCGAACACTGAAGCTTTCTTT.

The chain uses TRBV6-5 and TRBJ1-1; the match to TRBD1 covers 7 bases. V was clipped by 7 bases and J by 1 base; unmatched bases: 6. The CDR3 sequence is 14 residues long. Germline CDR1 MNHEY, CDR2 SVGAGI. CDR3 sequence (DNA): TGTGCCAGCACTCCCCAGGGGGGGAACACTGAAGCTTTCTTT. Encoded protein: CASTPQGGNTEAFF.

The chain carries TRBV3-1 (or the pseudogene TRBV3-2) and TRBJ1-1; a weak D match, TRBD1 (6 bases). Trimming took 8 bases from V and 2 from J, leaving 12 bases between them. Germline CDR1 is LGHDT and CDR2 is YNNKEL (reference sequence). CDR3 length: 13 residues. CDR3 loop: CASGGHLNTEAFF. The CDR3 DNA sequence: TGTGCCAGCGGGGGCCACTTAAACACTGAAGCTTTCTTT.

This clone was found once. The V call is TRBV7-3, the J call TRBJ2-5; D remains ambiguous. V dropped 2 bases and J dropped 4 bases, with 5 bases sitting between them. From germline, CDR1 is SGHTA and CDR2 FQGTGA. The CDR3 runs to 12 residues. The CDR3 region has the DNA TGTGCCAGCAGCTTATTCGGAGAGACCCAGTACTTC. Protein: CASSLFGETQYF.

V gene TRBV6-5 combines with J gene TRBJ1-1; TRBD1 is a possible D gene (6 bases). This CDR3 spans 13 amino acids. The germline CDR1 and CDR2 sequences are MNHEY and SVGAGI. V dropped 10 bases and J dropped 4 bases, with 16 bases sitting between them. CDR3: CANSQGRITEAFF. The CDR3 nucleotides are TGTGCCAACTCACAGGGTCGGATCACTGAAGCTTTCTTT.

This chain links TRBV6-5 with TRBJ2-5; TRBD2 aligns across 7 bases. Germline lookup yields CDR1 MNHEY and CDR2 SVGAGI. The J segment lost 4 bases and the V segment lost 0 bases, leaving 5 bases of the junction unmatched. The CDR3 length is 15 residues. The CDR3 DNA follows: TGTGCCAGCAGTTACTCTGTAAGGGAGGGAGAGACCCAGTACTTC. Translation gives CASSYSVREGETQYF.

The chain links TRBV21-1 to TRBJ2-1; the D segment call TRBD2 is taken from the table without a DNA check. TRBV21-1 is labeled a pseudogene. The CDR3 runs 19 residues. CDR3 sequence: CASSSLSQTSGKSYNEQFF. The CDR3 DNA follows: TGTGCCAGCAGCTCACTATCGCAGACTAGCGGGAAGTCCTACAATGAGCAGTTCTTC.

This chain uses TRBV11-3 with TRBJ2-1; TRBD2 agrees at 10 bases. J lost 6 bases, V lost 5 bases, and 13 bases had no gene match. The CDR3 has 17 residues. Germline V lookup: CDR1 SGHNT, CDR2 YENEEA. CDR3: CASSPRLSGLATNEQFF. CDR3 nucleotides: TGTGCCAGCAGCCCACGGTTATCGGGACTAGCGACCAATGAGCAGTTCTTC.

The chain is built from TRBV5-1 and TRBJ1-4, with D perhaps TRBD1 (5 bases). V dropped 4 bases and J dropped 3 bases, with 13 bases sitting between them. This CDR3 comprises 15 residues. Germline assignment: CDR1 SGHRS and CDR2 YFSETQ. CDR3 loop: CASSPREGSNEKLFF. CDR3 in DNA: TGCGCCAGCAGCCCCCGGGAGGGGTCTAATGAAAAACTGTTTTTT.

The CDR3 nucleotides read TGCGCCAGCAGCCAGACCGGGACAGGGGGATGGGCTGAAGCTTTCTTT. This translates into CASSQTGTGGWAEAFF. This rearrangement joins TRBV4-1 to TRBJ1-1, with 11 positions matching TRBD1. Unmatched junction bases numbered 9, after V lost 3 bases and J lost 6 bases. The germline CDR1 and CDR2 sequences are MGHRA and YSYEKL. CDR3 length equals 16 residues.

The J gene is TRBJ2-6, the V gene TRBV18, with 7 bases identical to TRBD1. J was trimmed by 3 bases and V by 6 bases; bases with no gene match: 5. This CDR3 has 15 residues. Germline V gene data show CDR1 as KGHSH and CDR2 as LQKENI. DNA of the CDR3: TGTGCCAGCTCGCCCGACAGGGTTGGGGCCAACGTCCTGACTTTC. Protein sequence: CASSPDRVGANVLTF.

This chain links TRBV13 with TRBJ1-1, with D hard to call. V lost 3 bases and J lost 4, with 6 bases in between. CDR1 PRHDT and CDR2 FYEKMQ come from the germline V gene (reference sequence). The CDR3 extends over 12 amino acids. The CDR3 protein is CASSFVSTEAFF. The CDR3 region has the DNA TGTGCCAGCAGCTTCGTATCCACTGAAGCTTTCTTT.

The chain carries TRBV5-4 and TRBJ1-1; D is possibly TRBD1 (5 bases). Germline CDR1 and CDR2: SGHNT and YYREEE (reference sequence). V lost 4 bases and J 1 base, leaving 11 bases between the germline ends. The CDR3 totals 14 residues. CDR3 bases: TGTGCCAGCAGCCGAGGCGGGGGGAACACTGAAGCTTTCTTT. Encoded protein: CASSRGGGNTEAFF. The whole variable domain, remainder taken from reference TRBV5-4 and TRBJ1-1, is ETGVTQSPTHLIKTRGQQVTLRCSSQSGHNTVSWYQQALGQGPQFIFQYYREEENGRGNFPPRFSGLQFPNYSSELNVNALELDDSALYLCASSRGGGNTEAFFGQGTRLTVV.

The chain links TRBV5-5 to TRBJ2-2, with D perhaps TRBD1 (7 bases). The ends were cut back, 3 bases at V and 5 bases at J, with 14 bases in the middle. This CDR3 comprises 15 residues. The germline CDR1 and CDR2 sequences are SGHKS and YYEKEE (reference sequence). In DNA, the CDR3 is TGTGCCAGCAGCTGGAAACAGGGGAGGACCGGGGAGCTGTTTTTT. Translating it yields CASSWKQGRTGELFF. Complete variable domain (other parts from reference TRBV5-5 and TRBJ2-2): DAGVTQSPTHLIKTRGQQVTLRCSPISGHKSVSWYQQVLGQGPQFIFQYYEKEERGRGNFPDRFSARQFPNYSSELNVNALLLGDSALYLCASSWKQGRTGELFFGEGSRLTVL.

This chain connects TRBV19 to TRBJ1-5; the match to TRBD1 covers 8 bases. Germline V lookup: CDR1 LNHDA, CDR2 SQIVND (reference sequence). The J segment lost 2 bases and the V segment lost 6 bases, leaving 9 bases of the junction unmatched. The CDR3 spans 16 residues. The CDR3 region has the DNA TGTGCCAGTAGGGGACAGGTAAATTGGGGCAATCAGCCCCAGCATTTT. As protein: CASRGQVNWGNQPQHF.

The V gene is TRBV7-9, the J gene TRBJ1-4; perhaps TRBD1 as D (5 bases). The CDR3 extends over 13 amino acids. Germline V CDR1 and CDR2: SEHNR, FQNEAQ (reference sequence). V dropped 5 bases and J dropped 8 bases, with 12 bases sitting between them. CDR3 coding DNA: TGTGCCAGCAGCCGGGATGGGGGGGAAAAACTGTTTTTT. Protein: CASSRDGGEKLFF.